The 19 T cell receptor beta chains below come from one sample, sequenced in a study of T cells in Graves' hyperthyroidism and ophthalmopathy. TCR beta CDR3 regions were amplified from RNA. With the HTBI primer set, the TCR CDR3 went through a first round of RT-PCR. TCRdb reprocessed the multiplex PCR reads via MiXCR and lists one record per CDR3 protein. Of around 370,000 distinct CDR3 sequences in the sample, roughly 20% were seen once. Sequenced input: blood. The receptors here all came from a man younger than 35 with Graves' ophthalmopathy.

This clonotype was picked up many times. The chain couples TRBV11-2 to TRBJ2-7; D may be TRBD1 (5 bases). V was clipped by 4 bases and J by 5 bases, with 15 bases between them. The germline V gene has CDR1 SGHAT and CDR2 FQNNGV. The CDR3 spans 14 residues. The CDR3 DNA reads TGTGCCAGCAGCTACCCCAGGGTTTCAAACGAGCAGTACTTC. Translated: CASSYPRVSNEQYF.

V and J are TRBV14 and TRBJ2-5; D possibly corresponds to TRBD1 (6 bases). The CDR3 spans 20 residues. The germline V and J ends were trimmed by 0 bases and 2 bases, with 25 bases remaining between them. The V gene's germline CDR1 is SGHDN and CDR2 FVKESK. In DNA, the CDR3 is TGTGCCAGCAGCCAAGATCACGGCCAGGGGACACCCAATCCGCAAGAGACCCAGTACTTC. This codes for CASSQDHGQGTPNPQETQYF.

To note about this clonotype: The junction and the germline gene differ at one end; a read error may be behind it. This rearrangement joins TRBV12-3 or TRBV12-4 to TRBJ2-2; a weak D match, TRBD2 (5 bases). The CDR3 is 15 residues long. The CDR3 DNA is TGTGCCAGCAGCTGGAAAGACTACTACACCGGGGAGCCGTTTTTT. Translating gives CASSWKDYYTGEPFF.

There are many counts of this clonotype. This chain joins TRBV3-1 and TRBJ2-1; D not certain. The CDR3 extends over 16 amino acids. V shed 0 bases and J shed 0 bases, with 9 bases lying between them. Germline V gene sequence: CDR1 LGHDT, CDR2 YNNKEL (reference sequence). Here the CDR3 DNA reads TGTGCCAGCAGCCAAGATACCCCGAGCTCCTACAATGAGCAGTTCTTC. The encoded protein is CASSQDTPSSYNEQFF.

This clonotype has a handful of counts. V gene TRBV27 combines with J gene TRBJ1-2, with no clear D. The germline V gene encodes CDR1 MNHEY and CDR2 SMNVEV (reference sequence). V lost 2 bases and J lost 5, with 24 bases in between. The CDR3 length is 18 residues. CDR3 DNA sequence: TGTGCCAGCAGTTTAACACCAGACGAGGATAAAGCTCCTTATGGCTACACCTTC. Translated: CASSLTPDEDKAPYGYTF.

This clonotype has ten or more counts. This chain uses TRBV12-3 or TRBV12-4 with TRBJ1-2; possible D gene TRBD1, 5 bases. CDR3 length: 16 amino acids. V lost 3 bases and J 0 bases, leaving 14 bases between the germline ends. The CDR3 region is CASSLWDGEANYGYTF. CDR3 in DNA: TGTGCCAGCAGTTTGTGGGACGGCGAAGCTAACTATGGCTACACCTTC.

This clonotype was observed at least ten times. V and J are TRBV10-3 and TRBJ1-2, with D tentatively TRBD1 (6 bases). CDR1 and CDR2 from the germline V gene are ENHRY and SYGVKD. V was clipped by 5 bases and J by 1 base, with 11 bases between them. The CDR3 is 14 residues long. CDR3 protein: CAISPGQNNYGYTF. The CDR3 region has the DNA TGTGCCATCAGTCCGGGACAAAATAACTATGGCTACACCTTC.

This clonotype was seen many times. At one end, the junction sequence differs from germline, possibly due to a read error. The V gene is TRBV7-7, the J gene TRBJ1-4; tentative D call: TRBD1 (5 bases). Per the germline V gene, CDR1 is SSHAT and CDR2 is FNYEAQ (reference sequence). The CDR3 extends over 15 amino acids. The CDR3 is CASSFSEGPEEKLFF. Here the CDR3 DNA reads TGTGCTAGCAGCTTTAGCGAGGGGCCGGAGGAAAAACTGTTTTTT.

At least ten counts were recorded for this clonotype. The rearrangement joins TRBV7-8 to TRBJ2-1, with a tentative D call TRBD2 (6 bases). The CDR3 is made up of 15 amino acids. Trimming took off 5 bases at V and 6 bases at J, with 17 bases between the two ends. Germline CDR1 is SGHVS and CDR2 is FQNEAQ. In DNA form, the CDR3 reads TGTGCCAGCAGCCTAGAGTGGGAGCGGGTCAATGAGCAGTTCTTC. Its translation: CASSLEWERVNEQFF.

This clonotype was counted many times. The chain employs TRBV7-9 and TRBJ1-1; 7 positions agree with TRBD1. V was clipped by 5 bases and J by 0 bases; unmatched bases: 6. This CDR3 has 15 amino acids. From germline, CDR1 is SEHNR and CDR2 FQNEAQ (reference sequence). CDR3 nucleotide sequence: TGTGCCAGCAGCCCCCGGGACAGAATGAACACTGAAGCTTTCTTT. Translation: CASSPRDRMNTEAFF.

Many counts were recorded for this clonotype. The chain combines TRBV12-3 or TRBV12-4 with TRBJ1-4, with a tentative D call TRBD1 (5 bases). V lost 3 bases, J lost 7 bases, and 12 bases lay in between. The CDR3 covers 14 residues. CDR3 bases: TGTGCCAGCAGTTTCAAGGGGCGAAGTGAAAAACTGTTTTTT. Its translation: CASSFKGRSEKLFF.

On this clonotype itself: A clone one base away is much larger, so this may be a read error. The CDR3 DNA follows: TGTGCCAGCAGGCTTGCAGGACAGGATAATTCACCCCTCCACTTT. Protein product: CASRLAGQDNSPLHF. The rearrangement links TRBV11-2 to TRBJ1-6, with 7 bases aligning to TRBD1. V lost 6 bases, J lost 5 bases, and 7 bases stayed unmatched. Germline V gene sequence: CDR1 SGHAT, CDR2 FQNNGV. The CDR3 consists of 15 residues.

This clonotype occurred many times. The chain employs TRBV7-2 and TRBJ2-4, with 8 bases aligning to TRBD2. The CDR3 consists of 14 residues. The germline V gene encodes CDR1 SGHTA and CDR2 FQGNSA. After removal of 5 bases from V and 7 bases from J, the junction contained 7 bases not matched to a gene. CDR3 loop: CASSDSGIGNIQYF. DNA of the CDR3: TGTGCCAGCAGCGATAGCGGGATTGGGAACATTCAGTACTTC.

The rearrangement joins TRBV19 to TRBJ2-5, with 9 positions matching TRBD2. CDR1 and CDR2 (germline): LNHDA, SQIVND (reference sequence). The ends lost 4 bases at V and 1 base at J; junction bases unmatched: 4. This CDR3 is built from 15 residues. In DNA, the CDR3 is TGTGCCAGTAGTAGCCTACTAGCGGGCCAAGAGACCCAGTACTTC. Encoded protein: CASSSLLAGQETQYF.

This clonotype was found many times. This chain joins TRBV6-4 and TRBJ2-5; D not resolved. Germline V gives CDR1 MRHNA, CDR2 SNTAGT. This CDR3 contains 12 residues. The germline V and J ends were trimmed by 8 bases and 2 bases, with 9 bases remaining between them. The CDR3 DNA is TGTGCCAGCCTCTCGCGACAAGAGACCCAGTACTTC. Translating gives CASLSRQETQYF.

This sequence joins TRBV11-2 and TRBJ2-7; either TRBD1 or TRBD2 may supply D (5 bases each). Between the trimmed V and J ends, which lost 5 bases and 5 bases, there was a span of 16 bases. CDR1 is SGHAT, CDR2 FQNNGV, per germline. This CDR3 is built from 14 residues. CDR3 amino acids: CASSDQGTSHEQYF. CDR3 DNA: TGTGCCAGCAGCGACCAAGGGACGAGCCACGAGCAGTACTTC.

There are many counts of this clonotype. This chain uses TRBV20-1 with TRBJ2-7; 7 bases agree with TRBD2. After removal of 3 bases from V and 5 bases from J, the junction contained 10 bases not matched to a gene. CDR3 size: 14 residues. The germline V gene has CDR1 DFQATT and CDR2 SNEGSKA (reference sequence). CDR3 nucleotide sequence: TGCAGTGCTAGGGCCTTTTTCGGGACTAACGAGCAGTACTTC. The encoded protein is CSARAFFGTNEQYF.

This clonotype was detected many times. J is TRBJ1-1 and V is TRBV9, with a tentative D call TRBD1 (6 bases). Looked up from germline, CDR1 is SGDLS and CDR2 is YYNGEE. The V and J ends lost 0 bases and 5 bases respectively, with 11 bases between them. This CDR3 region has 14 residues. The CDR3 spells CASSVAGAETEAFF. In DNA form, the CDR3 reads TGTGCCAGCAGCGTAGCAGGGGCCGAGACTGAAGCTTTCTTT.

Ten or more counts support this clonotype. CDR3 loop: CASSTGDRGRAFF. The CDR3 DNA is TGTGCCAGCTCAACGGGGGACAGGGGTAGAGCTTTCTTT. The chain combines TRBV18 with TRBJ1-1; 10 bases line up with TRBD1. Germline V CDR1 and CDR2: KGHSH, LQKENI. The CDR3 sequence is 13 residues long. V dropped 5 bases and J dropped 10; count of bases not matched to a gene: 7.